This T cell receptor (beta chain) was documented in a study of blood T cell repertoires in COVID-19. This clone was recorded only once. Original processing notes: Reference gene primers were amplified, and this amplification served to estimate nucleated cell counts. Sequencing was performed with immunoSEQ multiplex PCR; in TCRdb, only in-frame clones are kept and a portion is missing. V and J calls and clone size are copied from that table; D and trimming were computed from the DNA. This table has about 200,000 clones, 92% appearing once. The V gene end was trimmed by 5 bases and the J gene end by 5 bases; junction bases not matched to a gene: 8. CDR3 length equals 15 residues. Germline-derived CDR1 and CDR2 are SEHNR and FQNEAQ (reference sequence).

This chain joins TRBV7-9 and TRBJ2-3; 9 bases agree with TRBD2. The sequenced material came from peripheral blood. The sequence was obtained from a man aged 55 to 70 with COVID-19, enrolled during active disease. CDR3 in amino acids: CASSPGTSYGDTQYF. The CDR3 DNA is TGTGCCAGCAGCCCCGGGACTAGCTATGGAGATACGCAGTATTTT.